These 27 T cell receptor beta chains share one sample of origin, sequenced in a study of CD4 T cells in relation to SARS-CoV-2 and coronaviruses. This table comes from immunoSEQ multiplex PCR, and its TCRdb copy is limited to in-frame clones, with some not included. The table has approximately 50,000 clones, roughly 94% seen once; the top ten hold around 0.43%. The specimen was naive CD4+ T cells from PBMCs. Subset denoted: naive CD4+ T cells isolated by negative enrichment. Every receptor here comes from an adult with COVID-19.

V and J are TRBV5-1 and TRBJ2-7, with 7 bases aligning to TRBD2. V lost 0 bases, J lost 0 bases, and 0 bases stayed unmatched. The CDR3 has 14 amino acids. Per germline, CDR1 SGHRS and CDR2 YFSETQ. The CDR3 DNA reads as TGCGCCAGCAGCTTGGGCGGGAGCTCCTACGAGCAGTACTTC. Its protein is CASSLGGSSYEQYF.

This chain uses TRBV10-3 with TRBJ1-2, with 8 bases aligning to TRBD1. This CDR3 spans 14 amino acids. V lost 10 bases and J lost 2; bases outside the gene matches: 9. Germline V gene sequence: CDR1 ENHRY, CDR2 SYGVKD. CDR3 nucleotides: TGTGCCACCGGACAGGGAGATTCGAACTATGGCTACACCTTC. This gives the protein CATGQGDSNYGYTF.

This CDR3 is CASSFSQRETQYF. The DNA for the CDR3 is TGTGCCAGCAGCTTCTCTCAGCGAGAGACCCAGTACTTC. The V gene is TRBV7-3, the J gene TRBJ2-5; no clear D. The CDR3 is 13 amino acids. The germline V gene encodes CDR1 SGHTA and CDR2 FQGTGA. Trimming removed 3 bases from V and 4 bases from J, with 9 bases in between.

This chain uses TRBV6-1 with TRBJ1-4; perhaps TRBD1 as D (5 bases). Trimming cost V 4 bases and J 6 bases, with 15 bases left between them. The CDR3 covers 15 residues. Germline CDR1 and CDR2: MNHNS and SASEGT. The CDR3 loop reads CASSVYGGLDEKLFF. The CDR3 DNA reads as TGTGCCAGCAGTGTGTACGGGGGTTTGGATGAAAAACTGTTTTTT.

The genes are TRBV4-2 and TRBJ1-5; D not resolved. Germline values: CDR1 LGHNA, CDR2 YNFKEQ. The CDR3 has 15 residues. The V end lost 0 bases, the J end lost 7 bases, and 13 bases lay between the germline ends. The CDR3 DNA is TGTGCCAGCAGCCAAGATCTACTCCAAGGCCAGCCCCAGCATTTT. The encoded protein is CASSQDLLQGQPQHF.

Comment on this clone: One end of the junction varies from germline; a read error may be responsible. This sequence joins TRBV28 and TRBJ1-5; the D is unclear. Germline V gives CDR1 MDHEN, CDR2 SYDVKM. CDR3 length equals 13 residues. CDR3 residues: CAGSGYSNQPQHF. The CDR3 bases are TGTGCCGGCAGTGGTTATAGCAATCAGCCCCAGCATTTT.

The rearrangement uses TRBV4-1 and TRBJ1-2; TRBD1 matches 10 bases. V lost 4 bases, J lost 5 bases, and 10 bases stayed unmatched. The CDR3 covers 16 residues. CDR1 is MGHRA and CDR2 is YSYEKL in the germline V gene. The CDR3 loop reads CASSRPETGGAYGYTF. The DNA of the CDR3 is TGCGCCAGCAGCCGACCCGAGACAGGGGGCGCGTATGGCTACACCTTC.

The chain links TRBV5-1 to TRBJ2-1; 13 positions match TRBD2. This CDR3 is built from 15 residues. From germline, CDR1 is SGHRS and CDR2 YFSETQ. V lost 2 bases, J lost 7 bases, and 3 bases stayed unmatched. Written as DNA, the CDR3 is TGCGCCAGCAGCTTAGGACTAGCGGGAGAAAATGAGCAGTTCTTC. Its translation: CASSLGLAGENEQFF.

This sequence joins TRBV29-1 and TRBJ1-1; 8 positions agree with TRBD1. The length of the CDR3 is 15 residues. Unmatched junction bases numbered 14, after V lost 8 bases and J lost 3 bases. Germline V CDR1 and CDR2: SQVTM, ANQGSEA. CDR3 protein: CSPTRQGARDTEAFF. The CDR3 DNA follows: TGCAGCCCAACGAGGCAGGGGGCTCGGGACACTGAAGCTTTCTTT.

The rearrangement uses TRBV7-3 and TRBJ1-1; 7 nucleotides agree with TRBD1. The CDR3 sequence is 13 residues long. Germline lookup yields CDR1 SGHTA and CDR2 FQGTGA. The ends lost 5 bases at V and 8 bases at J; junction bases unmatched: 8. CDR3 protein: CASSPQGGSEAFF. CDR3 nucleotides: TGTGCCAGCAGCCCTCAGGGGGGTTCAGAAGCTTTCTTT.

The genes are TRBV30 and TRBJ2-6; 7 nucleotides agree with TRBD2. Trimming at V came to 4 bases and at J to 3 bases, leaving 9 bases not matched to a gene. Germline lookup yields CDR1 GTSNPN and CDR2 SVGIG (reference sequence). The CDR3 contains 16 residues. CDR3 nucleotides: TGTGCCTGGAACCCGTGGGGGGGGAGTGGGGCCAACGTCCTGACTTTC. As protein: CAWNPWGGSGANVLTF.

This clone is a singleton in its sample. The V gene is TRBV3-1 (or the pseudogene TRBV3-2), the J gene TRBJ2-1; D perhaps matches TRBD1 (5 bases). This CDR3 is built from 14 residues. In germline, CDR1 is LGHDT, CDR2 YNNKEL (reference sequence). V lost 4 bases to trimming and J lost 5 bases, with 12 bases between them. DNA for the CDR3: TGTGCCAGCAGCCTAACGCGCAGGGACAATGAGCAGTTCTTC. Its translation: CASSLTRRDNEQFF.

V and J are TRBV19 and TRBJ1-1, with TRBD1 identical over 7 bases. Germline values: CDR1 LNHDA, CDR2 SQIVND (reference sequence). With 3 bases clipped from V and 3 bases from J, the junction kept 7 bases outside the gene matches. This CDR3 contains 15 residues. CDR3 region: CASSIPGDRDTEAFF. CDR3 sequence (DNA): TGTGCCAGTAGTATCCCGGGGGACAGAGACACTGAAGCTTTCTTT.

This sequence joins TRBV5-4 and TRBJ2-1, with 12 bases aligning to TRBD2. The CDR3 spans 16 residues. Germline values: CDR1 SGHNT, CDR2 YYREEE (reference sequence). V gave up 3 bases and J gave up 2 bases; unmatched junction bases: 3. The chain's CDR3 is CASSSGTSGPYNEQFF. CDR3 nucleotide sequence: TGTGCCAGCAGCTCCGGGACTAGCGGGCCCTACAATGAGCAGTTCTTC. The full variable domain, rest sourced from reference TRBV5-4 and TRBJ2-1, is ETGVTQSPTHLIKTRGQQVTLRCSSQSGHNTVSWYQQALGQGPQFIFQYYREEENGRGNFPPRFSGLQFPNYSSELNVNALELDDSALYLCASSSGTSGPYNEQFFGPGTRLTVL.

This clone was recorded only once. V usage is TRBV30 and J usage is TRBJ2-3, with 8 bases identical to TRBD2. Trimming removed 1 base from V and 4 bases from J; junction bases left unmatched: 10. Germline V CDR1 and CDR2: GTSNPN, SVGIG (reference sequence). The CDR3 is 16 amino acids. The CDR3 is CAWSAKTAGVADTQYF. The CDR3 nucleotides are TGTGCCTGGAGTGCGAAGACAGCGGGAGTGGCAGATACGCAGTATTTT.

This sequence joins TRBV3-1 (or the pseudogene TRBV3-2) and TRBJ2-1; maybe TRBD2 (6 bases). Trimming took off 0 bases at V and 5 bases at J, with 11 bases between the two ends. The CDR3 consists of 15 residues. Germline V gives CDR1 LGHDT, CDR2 YNNKEL (reference sequence). The CDR3 here is CASSQDSGLHNEQFF. In nucleotides, the CDR3 is TGTGCCAGCAGCCAAGATTCGGGACTCCACAATGAGCAGTTCTTC.

The chain employs TRBV7-3 and TRBJ2-3; D not certain. The length of the CDR3 is 14 residues. Trimming left V 1 base short and J 4 bases short, with 9 bases between. CDR1 SGHTA and CDR2 FQGTGA come from the germline V gene. CDR3 in DNA: TGTGCCAGCAGCTTAAATGCTCCCCCAGATACGCAGTATTTT. It codes for CASSLNAPPDTQYF.

J is TRBJ2-3 and V is TRBV25-1, with 10 bases identical to TRBD2. The CDR3 extends over 16 amino acids. V lost 1 base and J lost 4; bases outside the gene matches: 5. The germline V gene encodes CDR1 MGHDK and CDR2 SYGVNS. For the CDR3, the DNA is TGTGCCAGCAGTGAATCTAGCGGGAGCAGGGCAGATACGCAGTATTTT. Protein: CASSESSGSRADTQYF.

In nucleotides, the CDR3 is TGTGCCAGCAGCTTGGGGACCGAGCAGTACTTC. Residues: CASSLGTEQYF. The chain couples TRBV7-8 to TRBJ2-7; perhaps D is TRBD1 or TRBD2 (5 bases each). V shed 3 bases and J shed 6 bases, with 6 bases lying between them. Germline V lookup: CDR1 SGHVS, CDR2 FQNEAQ. CDR3 length: 11 amino acids.

The rearrangement uses TRBV5-1 and TRBJ1-1; D is uncertain. CDR3 length equals 13 residues. Trimming removed 2 bases from V and 2 bases from J, with 7 bases in between. CDR1 is SGHRS and CDR2 is YFSETQ in the germline V gene. CDR3 loop: CASSFTDNTEAFF. DNA for the CDR3: TGCGCCAGCAGCTTTACGGATAACACTGAAGCTTTCTTT.

This sequence joins TRBV15 and TRBJ1-2, with unresolved D. Germline CDR1 and CDR2: LNHNV and YYDKDF (reference sequence). The V end was cut by 1 base, the J end by 5 bases, with 23 bases between. CDR3 length equals 18 residues. This CDR3 is CATSRGVPHNGPMYGYTF. The CDR3, as DNA: TGTGCCACCAGCAGAGGGGTCCCTCATAACGGGCCGATGTATGGCTACACCTTC.

This rearrangement joins TRBV5-1 to TRBJ2-6, with 9 bases lining up with TRBD1. CDR3 length: 17 amino acids. Germline-derived CDR1 and CDR2 are SGHRS and YFSETQ. V lost 2 bases to trimming and J lost 1 base; unmatched junction nucleotides: 4. The CDR3 DNA sequence: TGCGCCAGCAGCTTAGGGACAGGGTTTTCTGGGGCCAACGTCCTGACTTTC. Its protein product is CASSLGTGFSGANVLTF. Full variable domain (missing parts from reference TRBV5-1 and TRBJ2-6): KAGVTQTPRYLIKTRGQQVTLSCSPISGHRSVSWYQQTPGQGLQFLFEYFSETQRNKGNFPGRFSGRQFSNSRSEMNVSTLELGDSALYLCASSLGTGFSGANVLTFGAGSRLTVL.

The chain couples TRBV28 to TRBJ1-3, with a possible D match to TRBD1 (6 bases). The germline CDR1 and CDR2 sequences are MDHEN and SYDVKM. Trimming took off 5 bases at V and 4 bases at J, with 18 bases between the two ends. The CDR3 is 16 residues long. CDR3 in amino acids: CASSPPRRGAGNTIYF. CDR3 in DNA: TGTGCCAGCAGTCCGCCCCGCAGGGGAGCGGGAAACACCATATATTTT.

The V call is TRBV30, the J call TRBJ2-2; D ambiguous. Trimming removed 4 bases from V and 2 bases from J, with 11 bases in between. The CDR3 consists of 14 residues. The germline CDR1 and CDR2 sequences are GTSNPN and SVGIG (reference sequence). This CDR3 is CAWTSAANTGELFF. In DNA form, the CDR3 reads TGTGCCTGGACTTCCGCTGCAAACACCGGGGAGCTGTTTTTT.

The rearrangement links TRBV7-9 to TRBJ2-4, with 11 positions matching TRBD2. V was pared by 4 bases and J by 6 bases, with 14 bases of the junction left unmatched. CDR1 and CDR2 from the germline V gene are SEHNR and FQNEAQ (reference sequence). The CDR3 runs 18 residues. The CDR3 spells CASSSLNLAGGERNIQYF. CDR3 DNA sequence: TGTGCCAGCAGCTCCCTCAATTTAGCGGGAGGGGAGAGAAACATTCAGTACTTC.

The chain carries TRBV3-1 (or the pseudogene TRBV3-2) and TRBJ2-1; D is unresolved. This CDR3 region has 15 residues. Germline assignment: CDR1 LGHDT and CDR2 YNNKEL (reference sequence). V gave up 5 bases and J gave up 8 bases, with 19 bases separating them. Here the CDR3 reads CASSESASIVYEQFF. The CDR3 DNA is TGTGCCAGCAGCGAAAGTGCGTCGATAGTCTATGAGCAGTTCTTC.

This clone came up once. DNA for the CDR3: TGTGCCAGCAGCTTAACAGGGGGCGTGGGCAAAAACATTCAGTACTTC. Its protein is CASSLTGGVGKNIQYF. The rearrangement uses TRBV7-9 and TRBJ2-4, with TRBD1 identical over 9 bases. Germline assignment: CDR1 SEHNR and CDR2 FQNEAQ (reference sequence). The CDR3 spans 16 residues. V shed 2 bases, J shed 3 bases, and the junction held 5 bases outside the gene matches. The whole variable domain, remainder taken from reference TRBV7-9 and TRBJ2-4, is DTGVSQNPRHKITKRGQNVTFRCDPISEHNRLYWYRQTLGQGPEFLTYFQNEAQLEKSRLLSDRFSAERPKGSFSTLEIQRTEQGDSAMYLCASSLTGGVGKNIQYFGAGTRLSVL.